This T cell receptor beta chain was recorded in a study of blood T cell repertoires in COVID-19. The table came from immunoSEQ multiplex PCR; TCRdb's copy has only in-frame clones and leaves some out. The sample lists roughly 410,000 clones, approximately 87% seen once, with 2.3% in the top ten. This TCR was recovered from an older woman with COVID-19, enrolled during active disease. The sequenced material came from peripheral blood.

The CDR3 sequence: CASSAVAGGQETQYF. The CDR3, as DNA: TGTGCCAGCAGCGCCGTAGCGGGGGGCCAAGAGACCCAGTACTTC. The chain links TRBV9 to TRBJ2-5; 10 bases map to TRBD2. The junction had 3 bases not matched to a gene; V was cut back by 3 bases and J by 1 base. Germline V gene data show CDR1 as SGDLS and CDR2 as YYNGEE. The CDR3 has 15 residues. The variable domain in full, with the rest retrieved from reference TRBV9 and TRBJ2-5, is DSGVTQTPKHLITATGQRVTLRCSPRSGDLSVYWYQQSLDQGLQFLIQYYNGEERAKGNILERFSAQQFPDLHSELNLSSLELGDSALYFCASSAVAGGQETQYFGPGTRLLVL.